These T cell receptor beta chains were read from a single sample in a study of blood T cell repertoires in COVID-19. Profiled with immunoSEQ multiplex PCR; TCRdb holds only in-frame clones, not every one. The sample has about 260,000 clones; around four fifths are singletons. Sequencing used peripheral blood. Receptor source: a man between 60 and 75 years old with acute or convalescent COVID-19. CDR3s leave out the opening cysteine and the closing phenylalanine or tryptophan. Fields, in order: V gene, CDR3 protein.

TRBV7-6 | ASSPWTGLSEKLF
TRBV7-2 | ASSLVLAVSRDTQY
TRBV7-6 | ASSLAAQGPYEQY
TRBV20-1 | GTRVGYEQY
TRBV6-5 | ASSLRRGDTTDTQY
TRBV6-5 | ASRGTSGSLREQY
TRBV5-1 | ASSFLRVGGGTDTQY
TRBV28 | ASSLPWGQGTGYT
TRBV6-5 | ASSYTGNQPQH
TRBV13 | ASSLTGGRETQY
TRBV9 | ASSVDTHAYEQY
TRBV2 | ASSEWSGAPETQY
TRBV6-5 | ASSSGQGMNTEAF
TRBV28 | ASSLRPGTGELF
TRBV19 | ASRLTGAGTEEQY
TRBV29-1 | SVWQTSEAF
TRBV11-2 | ASSSYGGGAYNEQF
TRBV3-1/TRBV3-2 | ASSQAELNTEAF
TRBV7-8 | ASSPRAGGGYEQY
TRBV19 | ASGTGRGDTQY
TRBV27 | ASSSKDRGQRNSPLH
TRBV18 | ASSRNQGATGELF
TRBV5-6 | ASRTGLAETDTQY
TRBV19 | ASSIDWGDRNYNEQF
TRBV11-2 | ASRGGYEQY
TRBV7-2 | ASSVLPGELF
TRBV12-5 | ASALGGGLNEQF
TRBV12-1 | ASSYGTDSGNTIY
TRBV18 | ASSPVQLATNTGELF
TRBV18 | ASSLLLAGQETQY
TRBV5-4 | ASSSRGLAGERGY
TRBV6-5 | ASSYLRGEAF
TRBV5-6 | ASSGGPGQGRNYGYT
TRBV3-1/TRBV3-2 | ASSLDRSGMDGYT
TRBV27 | ASSLSRGPSEQF
TRBV6-2/TRBV6-3 | ASSTRSGSYNEQF
TRBV19 | ASSRGLAGGPADTQY
TRBV30 | AWRDGLLYEQY
TRBV2 | ASTRDSTDTQY
TRBV6-1 | ASSSGKGTDTQY
TRBV5-8 | ASSWGGNQPQH
TRBV28 | ASGDLRNEQF
TRBV4-1 | ASSLTRLASTDTQY
TRBV28 | ASSRTSGGGELF